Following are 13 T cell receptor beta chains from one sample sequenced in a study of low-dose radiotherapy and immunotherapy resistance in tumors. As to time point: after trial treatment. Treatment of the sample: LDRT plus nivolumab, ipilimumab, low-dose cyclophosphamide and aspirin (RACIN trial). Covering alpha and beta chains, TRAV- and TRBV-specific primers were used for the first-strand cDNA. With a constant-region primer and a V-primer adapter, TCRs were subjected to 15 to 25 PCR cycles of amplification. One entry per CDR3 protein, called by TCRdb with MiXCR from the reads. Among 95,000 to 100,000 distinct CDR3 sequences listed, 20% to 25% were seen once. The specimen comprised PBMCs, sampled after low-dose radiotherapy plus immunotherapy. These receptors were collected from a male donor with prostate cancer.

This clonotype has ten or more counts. CDR3 in DNA: TGCAGTGCTAGCGGGGGGAAAGAGACCCAGTACTTC. Protein: CSASGGKETQYF. J is TRBJ2-5 and V is TRBV20-1, with 7 bases lining up with TRBD2. The V segment lost 3 bases and the J segment 3 bases; nucleotides outside the gene matches: 1. In germline, CDR1 is DFQATT, CDR2 SNEGSKA (reference sequence). The CDR3 covers 12 residues.

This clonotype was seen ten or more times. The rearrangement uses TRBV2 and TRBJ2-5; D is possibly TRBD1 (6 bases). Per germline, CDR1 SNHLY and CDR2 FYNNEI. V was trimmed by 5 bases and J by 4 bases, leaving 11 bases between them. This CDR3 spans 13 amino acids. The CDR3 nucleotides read TGTGCCAGCAGTCCAGGGGTTCTAGAGACCCAGTACTTC. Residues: CASSPGVLETQYF.

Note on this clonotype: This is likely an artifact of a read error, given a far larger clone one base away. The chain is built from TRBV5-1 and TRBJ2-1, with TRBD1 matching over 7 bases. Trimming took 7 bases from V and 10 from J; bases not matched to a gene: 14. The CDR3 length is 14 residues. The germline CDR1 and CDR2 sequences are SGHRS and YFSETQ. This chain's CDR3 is CASSKSGTANEQFF. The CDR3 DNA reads TGCGCCAGCTCTAAATCCGGGACAGCGAACGAGCAGTTCTTC.

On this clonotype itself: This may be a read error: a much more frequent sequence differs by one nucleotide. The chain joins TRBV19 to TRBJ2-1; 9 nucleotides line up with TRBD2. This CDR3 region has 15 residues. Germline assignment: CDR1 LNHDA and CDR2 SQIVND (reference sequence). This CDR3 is CTSSSSGGLDNEQFF. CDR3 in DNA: TGTACCAGTAGTTCGAGCGGGGGGCTTGACAATGAGCAGTTCTTC.

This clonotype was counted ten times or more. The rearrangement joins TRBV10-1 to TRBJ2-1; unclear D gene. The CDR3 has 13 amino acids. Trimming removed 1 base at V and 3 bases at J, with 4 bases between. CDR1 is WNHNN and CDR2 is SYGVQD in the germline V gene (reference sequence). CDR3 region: CASSEFSYNEQFF. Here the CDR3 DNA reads TGCGCCAGCAGTGAGTTCAGCTACAATGAGCAGTTCTTC.

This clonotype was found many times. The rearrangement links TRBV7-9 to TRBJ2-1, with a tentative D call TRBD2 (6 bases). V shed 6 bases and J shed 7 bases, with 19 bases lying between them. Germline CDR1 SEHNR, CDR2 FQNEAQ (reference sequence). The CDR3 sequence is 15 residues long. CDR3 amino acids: CASRYSGGWGNEQFF. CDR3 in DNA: TGTGCCAGCAGATATAGCGGAGGGTGGGGAAATGAGCAGTTCTTC.

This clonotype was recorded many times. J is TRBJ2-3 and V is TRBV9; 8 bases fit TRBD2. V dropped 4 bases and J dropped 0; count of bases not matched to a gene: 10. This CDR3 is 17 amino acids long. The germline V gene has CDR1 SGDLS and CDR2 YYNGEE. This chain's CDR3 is CASSTFSGDISTDTQYF. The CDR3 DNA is TGTGCCAGCAGCACCTTTAGCGGGGATATTAGCACAGATACGCAGTATTTT.

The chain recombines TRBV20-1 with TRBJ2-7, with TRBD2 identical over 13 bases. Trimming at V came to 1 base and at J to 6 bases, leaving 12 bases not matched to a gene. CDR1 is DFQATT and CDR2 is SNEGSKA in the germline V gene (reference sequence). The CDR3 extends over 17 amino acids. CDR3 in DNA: TGCAGTGCTAGAGGGTCCACTAGCGGGGGGGGCCCCCTCGAGCAGTACTTC. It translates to CSARGSTSGGGPLEQYF.

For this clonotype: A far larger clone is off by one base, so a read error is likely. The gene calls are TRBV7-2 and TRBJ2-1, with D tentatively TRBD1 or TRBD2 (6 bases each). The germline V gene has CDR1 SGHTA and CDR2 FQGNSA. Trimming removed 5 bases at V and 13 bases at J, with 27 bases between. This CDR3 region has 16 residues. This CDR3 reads CASSLLRGAGGETQFF. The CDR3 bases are TGTGCCAGCAGCCTCCTTAGGGGGGCGGGTGGGGAGACCCAGTTCTTC.

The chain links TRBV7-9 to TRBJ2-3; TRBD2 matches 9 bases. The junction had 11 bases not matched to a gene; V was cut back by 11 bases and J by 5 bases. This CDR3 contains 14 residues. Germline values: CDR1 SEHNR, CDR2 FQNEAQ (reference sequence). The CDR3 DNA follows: TGTGCCGCAACACGCGGGGGGGCCGGAGATACGCAGTATTTT. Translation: CAATRGGAGDTQYF. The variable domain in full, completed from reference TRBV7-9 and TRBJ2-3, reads DTGVSQNPRHKITKRGQNVTFRCDPISEHNRLYWYRQTLGQGPEFLTYFQNEAQLEKSRLLSDRFSAERPKGSFSTLEIQRTEQGDSAMYLCAATRGGAGDTQYFGPGTRLTVL.

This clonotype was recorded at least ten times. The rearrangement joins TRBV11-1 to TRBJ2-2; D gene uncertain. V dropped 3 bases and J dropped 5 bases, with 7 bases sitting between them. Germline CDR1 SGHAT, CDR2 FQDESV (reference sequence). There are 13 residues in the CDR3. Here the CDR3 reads CASSLGRTGELFF. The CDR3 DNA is TGTGCCAGCAGCTTGGGTAGAACCGGGGAGCTGTTTTTT.

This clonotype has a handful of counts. Here the CDR3 DNA reads TGTGCCAGCAGCCCCGACAACCGCGGAGATACGCAGTATTTT. Translated: CASSPDNRGDTQYF. The chain couples TRBV27 to TRBJ2-3, with unresolved D. V was shortened by 6 bases and J by 5 bases, with 15 bases between the two germline ends. There are 14 residues in the CDR3. Germline CDR1 reads MNHEY; CDR2 reads SMNVEV (reference sequence).

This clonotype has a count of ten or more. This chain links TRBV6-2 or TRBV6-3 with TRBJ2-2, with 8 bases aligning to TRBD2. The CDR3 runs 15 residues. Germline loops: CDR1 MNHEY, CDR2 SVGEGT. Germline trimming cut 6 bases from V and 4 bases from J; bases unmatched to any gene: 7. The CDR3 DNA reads TGTGCCAGCAGCCCCGGGGGGGTTGGCACCGGGGAGCTGTTTTTT. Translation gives CASSPGGVGTGELFF.